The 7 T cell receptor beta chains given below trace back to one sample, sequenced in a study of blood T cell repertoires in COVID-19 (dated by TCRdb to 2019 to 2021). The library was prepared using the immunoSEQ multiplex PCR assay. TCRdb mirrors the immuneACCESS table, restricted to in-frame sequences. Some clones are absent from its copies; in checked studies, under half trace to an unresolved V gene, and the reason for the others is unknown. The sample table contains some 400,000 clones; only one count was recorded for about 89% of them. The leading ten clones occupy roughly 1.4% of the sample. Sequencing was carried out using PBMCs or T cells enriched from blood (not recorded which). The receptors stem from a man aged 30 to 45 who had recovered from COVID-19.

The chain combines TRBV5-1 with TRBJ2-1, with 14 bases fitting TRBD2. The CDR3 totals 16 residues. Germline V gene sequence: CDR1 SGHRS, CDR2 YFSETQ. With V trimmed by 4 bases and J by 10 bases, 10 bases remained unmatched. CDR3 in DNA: TGCGCCAGCAGCGGGACGACTAGCGGGGGGGCGGAAGAGCAGTTCTTC. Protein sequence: CASSGTTSGGAEEQFF.

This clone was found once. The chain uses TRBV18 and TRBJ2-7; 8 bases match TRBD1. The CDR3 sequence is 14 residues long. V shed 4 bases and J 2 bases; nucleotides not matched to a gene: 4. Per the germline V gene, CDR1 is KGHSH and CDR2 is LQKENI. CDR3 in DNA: TGTGCCAGCTCACTGGTACAGGGGGCCTACGAGCAGTACTTC. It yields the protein CASSLVQGAYEQYF.

The CDR3 spells CASPDGRPNYGYTF. The DNA of the CDR3 is TGTGCCAGCCCCGATGGCCGCCCTAACTATGGCTACACCTTC. The chain couples TRBV2 to TRBJ1-2; unclear D gene. Germline V CDR1 and CDR2: SNHLY, FYNNEI. The ends were cut back, 8 bases at V and 0 bases at J, with 13 bases in the middle. This CDR3 is built from 14 residues.

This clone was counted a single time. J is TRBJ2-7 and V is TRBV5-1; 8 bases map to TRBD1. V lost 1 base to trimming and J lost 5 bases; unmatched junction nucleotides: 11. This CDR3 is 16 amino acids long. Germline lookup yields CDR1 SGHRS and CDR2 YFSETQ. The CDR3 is CASSLTRGQASHEQYF. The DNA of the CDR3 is TGCGCCAGCAGCTTGACCAGGGGACAGGCTTCCCACGAGCAGTACTTC.

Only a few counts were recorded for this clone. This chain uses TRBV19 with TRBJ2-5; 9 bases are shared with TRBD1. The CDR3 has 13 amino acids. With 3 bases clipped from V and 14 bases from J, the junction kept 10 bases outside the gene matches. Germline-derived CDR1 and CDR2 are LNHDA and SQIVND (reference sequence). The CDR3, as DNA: TGTGCCAGTAGTATCCTCGGGGACAGGGTGGCCTACTTC. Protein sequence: CASSILGDRVAYF.

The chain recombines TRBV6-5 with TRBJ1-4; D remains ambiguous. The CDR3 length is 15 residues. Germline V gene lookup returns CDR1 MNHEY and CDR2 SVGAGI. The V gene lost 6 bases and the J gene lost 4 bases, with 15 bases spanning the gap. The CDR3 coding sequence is TGTGCCAGCAGCCTAGCGAAGTGGGGTAATGAAAAACTGTTTTTT. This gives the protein CASSLAKWGNEKLFF.

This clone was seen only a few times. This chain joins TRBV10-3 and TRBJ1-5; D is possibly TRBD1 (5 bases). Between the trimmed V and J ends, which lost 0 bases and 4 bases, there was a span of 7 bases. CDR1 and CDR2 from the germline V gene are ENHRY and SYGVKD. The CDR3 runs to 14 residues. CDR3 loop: CAISESSGNQPQHF. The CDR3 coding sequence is TGTGCCATCAGTGAGTCGTCAGGGAATCAGCCCCAGCATTTT.